This T cell receptor beta chain appears in the sequencing data of a study of T cell changes during pregnancy in multiple sclerosis. The data were produced by immunoSEQ multiplex PCR, yet TCRdb's version contains in-frame clones alone and is incomplete. Among tens of thousands of clones listed, over 80% were seen once. From germline, CDR1 is MNHNY and CDR2 SVGAGI (reference sequence). The CDR3 runs 15 residues. With 6 bases clipped from V and 1 base from J, the junction kept 6 bases outside the gene matches. The chain links TRBV6-6 to TRBJ2-3, with 8 bases matching TRBD2. The receptor was isolated from a female donor with multiple sclerosis, enrolled in a pregnancy study. Sequencing was performed on CD4+ T cells from peripheral blood mononuclear cells, taken after pregnancy. CDR3 coding DNA: TGTGCCAGCAGCCTCGGGACTAGGGGCACAGATACGCAGTATTTT. Its protein is CASSLGTRGTDTQYF.